This T cell receptor beta chain was obtained from a study of T-cell memory formation after mild COVID-19. MiXCR was run by TCRdb on the 5' RACE reads, yielding one entry per CDR3 protein. Of some 450,000 distinct CDR3 sequences in the sample, roughly 20% were seen once. CDR3 length equals 12 residues. The V gene's germline CDR1 is SEHNR and CDR2 FQNEAQ (reference sequence). V shed 6 bases and J shed 6 bases, with 11 bases lying between them. J is TRBJ1-1 and V is TRBV7-9, with D perhaps TRBD1 (6 bases). This receptor was identified in an adult woman who had mild COVID-19 (a few samples of this study predate the infection). Cell type and time point are not known. The sequencing sample was made of PBMCs or a T cell subset sorted from them (not recorded which). CDR3 nucleotide sequence: TGTGCCAGCAGGACCGGGGGCCCTGAAGCTTTCTTT. Amino acids: CASRTGGPEAFF.